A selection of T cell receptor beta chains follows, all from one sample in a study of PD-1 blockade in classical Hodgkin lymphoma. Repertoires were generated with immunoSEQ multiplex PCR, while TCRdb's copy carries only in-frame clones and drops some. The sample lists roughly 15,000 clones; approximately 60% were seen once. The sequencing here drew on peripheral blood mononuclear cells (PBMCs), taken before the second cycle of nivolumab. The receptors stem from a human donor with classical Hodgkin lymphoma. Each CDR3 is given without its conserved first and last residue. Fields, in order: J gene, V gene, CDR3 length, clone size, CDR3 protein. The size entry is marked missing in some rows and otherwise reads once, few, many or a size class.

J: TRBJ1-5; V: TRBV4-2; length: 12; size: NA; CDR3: ASSQDKGFQPQH
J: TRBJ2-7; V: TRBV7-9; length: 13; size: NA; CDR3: ASSLVAGELTTQY
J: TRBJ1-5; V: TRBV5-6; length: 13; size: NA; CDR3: ASSLSRVGNQPQH
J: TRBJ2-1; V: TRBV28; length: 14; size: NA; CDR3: ASSSPGTPTYNEQF
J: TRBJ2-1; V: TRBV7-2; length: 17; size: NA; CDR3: ASSLYPPRTSGSYNEQF
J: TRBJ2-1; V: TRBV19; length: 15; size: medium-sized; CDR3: ASSIPSHRPSYNEQF
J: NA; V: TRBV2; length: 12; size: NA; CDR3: ASSETSGRDEQY
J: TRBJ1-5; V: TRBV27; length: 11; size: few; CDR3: ASSPSYNQPQH
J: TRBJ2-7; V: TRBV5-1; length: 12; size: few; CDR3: ASSLRGEIYEQY
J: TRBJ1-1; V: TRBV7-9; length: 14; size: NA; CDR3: ASSLADRGLGTEAF
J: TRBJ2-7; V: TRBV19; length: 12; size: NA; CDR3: ASSMIGAVYEQY
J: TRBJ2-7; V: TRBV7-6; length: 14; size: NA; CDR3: ASSLVDPLNSYEQY
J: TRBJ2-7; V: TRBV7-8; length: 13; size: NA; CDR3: ASSGWTGDSYEQY
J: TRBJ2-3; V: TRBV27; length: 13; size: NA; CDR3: ASSAPLGNTDTQY
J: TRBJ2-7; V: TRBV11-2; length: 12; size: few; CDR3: ASSLGPGAGEQY
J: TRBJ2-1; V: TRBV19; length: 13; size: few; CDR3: ASSSRPGPYNEQF
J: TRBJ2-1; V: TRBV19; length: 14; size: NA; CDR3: ASSIASGRAANEQF
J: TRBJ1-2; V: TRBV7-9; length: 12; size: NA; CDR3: ASSSLGAADGYT
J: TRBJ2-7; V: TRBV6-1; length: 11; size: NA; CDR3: ASSKGPGYEQY
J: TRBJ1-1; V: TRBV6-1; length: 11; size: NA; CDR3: ASSPAWNTEAF
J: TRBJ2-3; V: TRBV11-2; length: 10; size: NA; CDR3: ASSPETDTQY
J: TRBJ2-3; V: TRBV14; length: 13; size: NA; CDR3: ASSQASGGAYTQY
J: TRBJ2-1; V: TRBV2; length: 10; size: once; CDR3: ATSLKRENHL
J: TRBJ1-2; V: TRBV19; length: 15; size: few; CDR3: ASSPNTGTGVLYGYT
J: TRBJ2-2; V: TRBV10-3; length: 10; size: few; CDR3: AISEWTGELF
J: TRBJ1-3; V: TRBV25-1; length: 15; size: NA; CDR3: ASSGRHGSGSGNTIY
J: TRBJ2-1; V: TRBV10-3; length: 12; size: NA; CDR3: AISEGTGPNEQF
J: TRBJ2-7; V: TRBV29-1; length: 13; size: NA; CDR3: SAVGAELSSYEQY
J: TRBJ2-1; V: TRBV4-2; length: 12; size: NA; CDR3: ASSLGQGANEQF
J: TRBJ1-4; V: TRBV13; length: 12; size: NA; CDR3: ASSSTRANEKLF
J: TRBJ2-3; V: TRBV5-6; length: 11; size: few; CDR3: ASSSQSTDTQY
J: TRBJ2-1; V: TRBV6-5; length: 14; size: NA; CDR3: ASSYSGQGGYNEQF
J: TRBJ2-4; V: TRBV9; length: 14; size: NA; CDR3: ASSVDAVSAKNIQY
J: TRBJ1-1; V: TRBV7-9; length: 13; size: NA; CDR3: ASSLGGTANTEAF
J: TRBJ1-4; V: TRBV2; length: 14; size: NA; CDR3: ASRQSHWNTNEKLF
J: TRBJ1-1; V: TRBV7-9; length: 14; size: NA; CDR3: ASSHFGGGMNTEAF
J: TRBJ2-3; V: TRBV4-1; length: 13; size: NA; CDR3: ASSQERGRADTQY
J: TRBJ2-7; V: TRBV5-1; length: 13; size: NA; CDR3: ASKYGGQALYEQY
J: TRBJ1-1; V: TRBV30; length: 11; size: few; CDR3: AWIGGGGTEAF
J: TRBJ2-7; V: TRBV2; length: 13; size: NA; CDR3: ASSGGSGRSYEQY
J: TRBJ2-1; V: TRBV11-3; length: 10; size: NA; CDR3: ASSSLNNEQF
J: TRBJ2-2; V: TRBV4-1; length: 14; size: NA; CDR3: ASSQSDLGFVGELF
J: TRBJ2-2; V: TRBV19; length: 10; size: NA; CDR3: ASSMGTGELF
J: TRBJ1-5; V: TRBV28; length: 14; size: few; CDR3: ASSPRTVYSNQPQH
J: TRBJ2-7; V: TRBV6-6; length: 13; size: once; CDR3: ASSLPGTQAYEQY
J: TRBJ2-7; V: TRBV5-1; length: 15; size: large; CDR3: ASSPGDTSGRPYEQY
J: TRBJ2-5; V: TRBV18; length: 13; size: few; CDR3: ASSPGYRGEETQY
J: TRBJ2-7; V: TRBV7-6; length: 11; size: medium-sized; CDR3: ASSSGPNYEQY